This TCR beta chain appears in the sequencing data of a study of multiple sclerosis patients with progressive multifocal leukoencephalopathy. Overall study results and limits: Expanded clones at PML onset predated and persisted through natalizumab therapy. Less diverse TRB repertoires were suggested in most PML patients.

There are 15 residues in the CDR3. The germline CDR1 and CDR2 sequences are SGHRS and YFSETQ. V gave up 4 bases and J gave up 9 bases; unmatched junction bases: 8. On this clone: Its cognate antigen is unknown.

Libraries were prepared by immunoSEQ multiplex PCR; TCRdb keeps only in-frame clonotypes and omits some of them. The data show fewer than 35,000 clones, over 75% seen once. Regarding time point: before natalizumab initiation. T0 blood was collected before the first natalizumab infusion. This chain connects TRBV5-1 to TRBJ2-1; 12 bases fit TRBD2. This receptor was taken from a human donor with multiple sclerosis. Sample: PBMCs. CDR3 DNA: TGCGCCAGCAGCGCCCTAGCGGGAGGGAATGGTGAGCAGTTCTTC. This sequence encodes CASSALAGGNGEQFF. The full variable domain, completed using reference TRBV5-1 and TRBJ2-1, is KAGVTQTPRYLIKTRGQQVTLSCSPISGHRSVSWYQQTPGQGLQFLFEYFSETQRNKGNFPGRFSGRQFSNSRSEMNVSTLELGDSALYLCASSALAGGNGEQFFGPGTRLTVL.